The 6 T cell receptor beta chains below were found in one sample sequenced in a study of CD8 T cells in ankylosing spondylitis. Whole-study results and caveats: What appeared characteristic of ankylosing spondylitis blood was a TCR beta motif of eight highly homologous variants.

Via MiXCR, TCRdb re-called the 5' RACE reads, giving one row per CDR3 protein. Of 650,000 to 800,000 distinct CDR3 sequences listed, around 17% are singletons. Antigens of these TCRs are unknown. Material: blood, either unsorted or a sorted T cell fraction (not recorded which). The receptors come from a male donor with ankylosing spondylitis.

This chain connects TRBV5-1 to TRBJ2-7; tentative D call: TRBD2 (7 bases). CDR1 is SGHRS and CDR2 is YFSETQ in the germline V gene. This CDR3 is 15 amino acids long. The V gene lost 4 bases and the J gene lost 5 bases, with 19 bases spanning the gap. CDR3 coding DNA: TGCGCCAGCAGCCGGGGGGCGGGGGAGAGGAACGAGCAGTACTTC. It is translated as CASSRGAGERNEQYF.

This clonotype showed up just a few times. The chain recombines TRBV5-6 with TRBJ2-1; perhaps D is TRBD1 or TRBD2 (5 bases each). The V gene's germline CDR1 is SGHDT and CDR2 YYEEEE. The CDR3 consists of 14 residues. Trimming removed 3 bases from V and 7 bases from J, with 14 bases in between. CDR3 loop: CASSSGTLLNEQFF. The CDR3 DNA is TGTGCCAGCAGCTCCGGGACGTTGTTAAATGAGCAGTTCTTC.

The CDR3 reads CASALRGNTEAFF. CDR3 sequence (DNA): TGCGCCAGCGCCCTAAGGGGGAACACTGAAGCTTTCTTT. The chain uses TRBV5-1 and TRBJ1-1; tentatively, D is TRBD1 (5 bases). The CDR3 totals 13 residues. V was shortened by 7 bases and J by 1 base, with 11 bases between the two germline ends. CDR1 SGHRS and CDR2 YFSETQ come from the germline V gene.

This clonotype has more than one count but fewer than ten. This chain uses TRBV20-1 with TRBJ1-1, with a possible D match to TRBD1 (5 bases). Germline values: CDR1 DFQATT, CDR2 SNEGSKA (reference sequence). Trimming took off 6 bases at V and 7 bases at J, with 15 bases between the two ends. This CDR3 has 12 residues. CDR3: CSAPDKGDEAFF. The CDR3 region has the DNA TGCAGTGCACCGGACAAGGGTGATGAAGCTTTCTTT.

The V gene is TRBV12-3 or TRBV12-4, the J gene TRBJ1-2; D is unclear. V lost 5 bases and J lost 8, with 12 bases in between. This CDR3 spans 12 amino acids. The CDR3 is CASSPGGRGYTF. Written as DNA, the CDR3 is TGTGCCAGCAGTCCCGGAGGGAGGGGCTACACCTTC.

This clonotype was counted at least ten times. The gene calls are TRBV29-1 and TRBJ1-2; 8 bases map to TRBD1. This CDR3 region has 12 residues. Trimming took 6 bases from V and 6 from J; bases not matched to a gene: 6. The germline gives CDR1 SQVTM, CDR2 ANQGSEA. Written as DNA, the CDR3 is TGCAGCGTCGAGGGACAGGACCATGGCTACACCTTC. Residues: CSVEGQDHGYTF.